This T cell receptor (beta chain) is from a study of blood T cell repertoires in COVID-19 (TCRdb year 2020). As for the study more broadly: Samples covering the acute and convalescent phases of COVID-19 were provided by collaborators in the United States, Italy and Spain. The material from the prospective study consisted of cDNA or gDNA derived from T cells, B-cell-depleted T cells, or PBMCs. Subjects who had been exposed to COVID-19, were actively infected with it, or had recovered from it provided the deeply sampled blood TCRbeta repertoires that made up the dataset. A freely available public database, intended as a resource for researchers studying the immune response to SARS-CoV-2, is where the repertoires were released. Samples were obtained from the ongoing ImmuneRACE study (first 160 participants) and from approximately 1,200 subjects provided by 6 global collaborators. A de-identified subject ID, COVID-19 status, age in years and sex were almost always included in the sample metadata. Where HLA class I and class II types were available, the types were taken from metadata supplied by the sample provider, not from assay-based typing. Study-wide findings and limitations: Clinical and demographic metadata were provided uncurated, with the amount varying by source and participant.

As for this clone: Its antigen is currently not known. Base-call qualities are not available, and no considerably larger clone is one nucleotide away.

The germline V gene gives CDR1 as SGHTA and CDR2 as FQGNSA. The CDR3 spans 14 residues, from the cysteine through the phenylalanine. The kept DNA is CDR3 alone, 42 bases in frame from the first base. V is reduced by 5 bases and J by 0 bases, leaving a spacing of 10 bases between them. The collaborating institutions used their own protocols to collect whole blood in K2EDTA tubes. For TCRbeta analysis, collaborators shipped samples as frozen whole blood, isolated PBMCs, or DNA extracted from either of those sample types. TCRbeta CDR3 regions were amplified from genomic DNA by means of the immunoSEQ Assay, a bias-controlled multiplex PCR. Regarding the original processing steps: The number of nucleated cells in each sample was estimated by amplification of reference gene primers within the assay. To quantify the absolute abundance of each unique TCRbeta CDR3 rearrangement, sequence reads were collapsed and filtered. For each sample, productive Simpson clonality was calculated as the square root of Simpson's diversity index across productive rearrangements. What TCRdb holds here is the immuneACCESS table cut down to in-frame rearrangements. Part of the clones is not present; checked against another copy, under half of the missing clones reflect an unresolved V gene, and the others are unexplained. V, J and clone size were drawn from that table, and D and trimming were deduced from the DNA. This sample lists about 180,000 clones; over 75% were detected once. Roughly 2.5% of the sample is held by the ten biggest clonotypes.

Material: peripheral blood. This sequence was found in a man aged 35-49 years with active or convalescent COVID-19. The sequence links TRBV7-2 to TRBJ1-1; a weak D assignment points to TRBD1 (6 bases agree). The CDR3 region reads CASSIGQMNTEAFF. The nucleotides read TGTGCCAGCAGCATAGGACAGATGAACACTGAAGCTTTCTTT.